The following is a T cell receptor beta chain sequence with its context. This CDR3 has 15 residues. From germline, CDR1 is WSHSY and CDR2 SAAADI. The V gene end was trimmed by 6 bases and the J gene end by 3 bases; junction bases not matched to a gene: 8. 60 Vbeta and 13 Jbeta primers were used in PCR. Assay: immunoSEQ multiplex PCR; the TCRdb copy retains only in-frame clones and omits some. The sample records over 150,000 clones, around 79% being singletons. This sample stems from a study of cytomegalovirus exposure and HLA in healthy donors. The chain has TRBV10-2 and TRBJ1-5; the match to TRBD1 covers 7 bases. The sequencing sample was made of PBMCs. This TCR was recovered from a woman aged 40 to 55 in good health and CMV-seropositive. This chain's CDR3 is CASSPGQAINQPQHF. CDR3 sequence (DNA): TGCGCCAGCAGCCCCGGACAGGCGATCAATCAGCCCCAGCATTTT.